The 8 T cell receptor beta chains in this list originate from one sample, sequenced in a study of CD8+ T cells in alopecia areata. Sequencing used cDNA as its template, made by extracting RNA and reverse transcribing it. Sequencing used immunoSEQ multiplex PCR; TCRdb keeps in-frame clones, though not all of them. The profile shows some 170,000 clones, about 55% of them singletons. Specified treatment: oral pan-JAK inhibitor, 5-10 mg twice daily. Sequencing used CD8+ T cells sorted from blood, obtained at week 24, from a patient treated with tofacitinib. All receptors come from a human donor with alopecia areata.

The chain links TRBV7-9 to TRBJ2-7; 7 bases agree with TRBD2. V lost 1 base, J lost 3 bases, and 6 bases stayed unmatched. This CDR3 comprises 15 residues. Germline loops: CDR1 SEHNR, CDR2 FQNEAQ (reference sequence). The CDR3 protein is CASSLGGGGLYEQYF. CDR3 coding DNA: TGTGCCAGCAGCTTAGGTGGCGGGGGACTCTACGAGCAGTACTTC.

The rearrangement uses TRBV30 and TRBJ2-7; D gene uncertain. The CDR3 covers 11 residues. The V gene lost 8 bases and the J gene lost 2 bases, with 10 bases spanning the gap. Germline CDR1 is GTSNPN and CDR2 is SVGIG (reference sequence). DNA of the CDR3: TGTGCCGGAACAGTGGCCTACGAGCAGTACTTC. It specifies CAGTVAYEQYF.

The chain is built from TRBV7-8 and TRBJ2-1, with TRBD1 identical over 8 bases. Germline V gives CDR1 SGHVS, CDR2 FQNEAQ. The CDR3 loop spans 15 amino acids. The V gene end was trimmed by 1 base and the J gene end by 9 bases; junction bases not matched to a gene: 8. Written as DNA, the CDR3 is TGTGCCAGCAGCTTAGAGCGGACAGGGCGGAGTGAGCAGTTCTTC. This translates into CASSLERTGRSEQFF.

This CDR3 reads CASSSSGVGNTEAFF. CDR3 sequence (DNA): TGTGCCAGCAGCTCCTCAGGGGTAGGGAACACTGAAGCTTTCTTT. The rearrangement links TRBV13 to TRBJ1-1; possibly TRBD1 for D (6 bases). The CDR3 loop spans 15 amino acids. CDR1 PRHDT and CDR2 FYEKMQ come from the germline V gene (reference sequence). Trimming shortened V by 4 bases and J by 1 base, and 13 bases separated the two germline ends.

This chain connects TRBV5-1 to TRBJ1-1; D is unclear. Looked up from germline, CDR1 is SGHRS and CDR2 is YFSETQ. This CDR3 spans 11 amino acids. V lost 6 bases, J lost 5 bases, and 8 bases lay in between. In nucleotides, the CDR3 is TGCGCCAGCACCACGGGGACTGAAGCTTTCTTT. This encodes CASTTGTEAFF.

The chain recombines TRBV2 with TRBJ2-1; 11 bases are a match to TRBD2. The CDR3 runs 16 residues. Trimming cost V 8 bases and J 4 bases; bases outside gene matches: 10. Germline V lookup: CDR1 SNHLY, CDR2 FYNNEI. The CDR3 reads CASGSSLAGGYNEQFF. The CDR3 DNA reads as TGTGCCAGCGGGAGCTCCCTAGCGGGGGGTTACAATGAGCAGTTCTTC.

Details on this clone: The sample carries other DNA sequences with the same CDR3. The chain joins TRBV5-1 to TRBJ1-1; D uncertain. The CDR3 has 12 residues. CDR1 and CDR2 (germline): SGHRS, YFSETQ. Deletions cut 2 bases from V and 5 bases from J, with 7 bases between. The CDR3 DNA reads TGCGCCAGCAGCTTCGGAGGAACTGAAGCTTTCTTT. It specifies CASSFGGTEAFF. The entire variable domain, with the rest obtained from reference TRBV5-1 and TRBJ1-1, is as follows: KAGVTQTPRYLIKTRGQQVTLSCSPISGHRSVSWYQQTPGQGLQFLFEYFSETQRNKGNFPGRFSGRQFSNSRSEMNVSTLELGDSALYLCASSFGGTEAFFGQGTRLTVV.

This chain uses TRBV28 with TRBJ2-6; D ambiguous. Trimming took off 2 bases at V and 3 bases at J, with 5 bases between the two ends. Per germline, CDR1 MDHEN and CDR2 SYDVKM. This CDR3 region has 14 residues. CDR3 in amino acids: CASSLRLGANVLTF. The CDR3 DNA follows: TGTGCCAGCAGTTTAAGACTTGGGGCCAACGTCCTGACTTTC.